This T cell receptor beta chain originates from a study of blood T cell repertoires in COVID-19. Study-wide context: From T cells, B-cell-depleted T cells, or PBMCs came the material, which was cDNA or gDNA.

This clone was counted a single time. TCRdb's copy holds only in-frame clones and misses some; the assay was immunoSEQ multiplex PCR. The table lists over 75,000 clones, 70% to 90% of them singletons. The CDR3 is 15 amino acids. V lost 4 bases, J lost 9 bases, and 16 bases lay in between. Looked up from germline, CDR1 is MNHEY and CDR2 is SVGEGT. Sequenced input: peripheral blood. The TCR comes from a human donor in a cohort sampled during active COVID-19. The chain employs TRBV6-2 or TRBV6-3 and TRBJ1-6; the D is unclear. The CDR3 nucleotides are TGTGCCAGCAGTTCCCTCGAGGGCTCCCGTTCACCCCTCCACTTT. Its protein is CASSSLEGSRSPLHF.